The sequence of this T cell receptor beta chain was determined in a study of B cell selection in AIRE deficiency. Germline-derived CDR1 and CDR2 are MDHEN and SYDVKM. The CDR3 runs 14 residues. V was clipped by 4 bases and J by 6 bases; unmatched bases: 8. Study-wide results and caveats: Tconv and Treg cells from AIRE-deficient patients resembled healthy donors in TCRBV usage, CDR3 length and diversity. Shorter CDR3s marked shared Treg sequences, biased toward few non-templated insertions.

Profiled with immunoSEQ multiplex PCR; TCRdb holds only in-frame clones, not every one. The sample lists 20,000 to 25,000 clones, around 93% seen once, with less than 2% in the top ten. Regulatory T cells were sorted as CD4+CD25hiCD127low/negative. This clone appeared a single time. What it binds is unknown. This sequence joins TRBV28 and TRBJ2-7; 8 bases agree with TRBD2. The specimen was Tregs sorted from PBMCs. This TCR was sampled from a human donor with AIRE deficiency. CDR3 sequence (DNA): TGTGCCAGCAGTTGGCTAGGTCTAGCGGGCGAGCAGTACTTC. Its protein is CASSWLGLAGEQYF.